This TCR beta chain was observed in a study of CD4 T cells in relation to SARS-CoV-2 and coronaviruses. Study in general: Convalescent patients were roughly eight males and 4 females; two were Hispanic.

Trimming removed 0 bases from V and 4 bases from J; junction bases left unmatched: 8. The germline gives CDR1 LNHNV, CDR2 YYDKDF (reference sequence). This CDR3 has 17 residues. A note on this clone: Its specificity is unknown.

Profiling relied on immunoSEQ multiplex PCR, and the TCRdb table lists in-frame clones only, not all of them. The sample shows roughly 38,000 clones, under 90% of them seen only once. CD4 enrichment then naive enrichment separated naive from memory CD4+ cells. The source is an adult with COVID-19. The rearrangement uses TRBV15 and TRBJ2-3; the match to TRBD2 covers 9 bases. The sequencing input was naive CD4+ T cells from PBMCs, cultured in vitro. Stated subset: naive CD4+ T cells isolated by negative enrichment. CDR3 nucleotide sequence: TGTGCCACCAGCAGAGATCAGGCGGGAGGGTTCCCAGATACGCAGTATTTT. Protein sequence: CATSRDQAGGFPDTQYF.